This T cell receptor (beta chain) was retrieved from a study of blood T cell repertoires in COVID-19. Study overall: Acute and convalescent COVID-19 samples came from the United States, Italy and Spain. PBMCs, B-cell-depleted T cells, or T cells were the source of the cDNA or gDNA that made up the material.

The protocol was immunoSEQ multiplex PCR, while the TCRdb copy is restricted to in-frame clones and leaves out a portion. The sample lists over 85,000 clones; 88% were seen once. Germline V CDR1 and CDR2: SNHLY, FYNNEI. Trimming removed 7 bases from V and 5 bases from J, with 8 bases in between. This CDR3 spans 12 amino acids. This chain joins TRBV2 and TRBJ1-4; TRBD1 might be the D (6 bases). This TCR was recovered from a woman older than 75 with active COVID-19. Sequenced sample: peripheral blood. Here the CDR3 DNA reads TGTGCCAGCAACAGGGCCAATGAAAAACTGTTTTTT. This encodes CASNRANEKLFF.